In this sample, the clone carrying this T cell receptor beta chain turned up a few times. Its antigen is not identified. This record comes from a study of beta chain features in type 1 diabetes. Heparinised blood was drawn once per donor, averaging around 110 mL. V dropped 6 bases and J dropped 7; count of bases not matched to a gene: 21. The CDR3 has 17 amino acids. Germline lookup yields CDR1 SEHNR and CDR2 FQNEAQ (reference sequence). TCRB transcripts that were expressed got sequenced, as all of the isolated RNA had been reverse transcribed. Assay used: immunoSEQ multiplex PCR; TCRdb lists only in-frame clones, some missing. This table holds 200,000 to 300,000 clones, 13% to 15% found once. The study's findings and limits: Shorter TCRB CDR3s, moderately but significantly so, were found in Type 1 diabetes patients in all four CD4+ subsets. Type 1 diabetes patients had VDJ junctions that carried fewer insertions and more deletions.

This clonotype originated in a woman between 40 and 50 years old in good health. The source material was naive CD4+ T cells from blood. The chain links TRBV7-9 to TRBJ2-7, with 7 bases aligning to TRBD1. The CDR3 bases are TGTGCCAGCAGTTTCTCTCTCTCCCGGGACAGAGGGTATGAGCAGTACTTC. Its protein product is CASSFSLSRDRGYEQYF.